This T cell receptor (beta chain) originates from a study of T cells in localized non-small cell lung cancer. Clones were sequenced by immunoSEQ multiplex PCR, and TCRdb holds only the in-frame ones, with some missing. The top ten clones hold about an eighth of a sample with nearly 35,000 clones, 91% of them seen once. The CDR3 length is 18 residues. Germline CDR1 and CDR2: SGHKS and YYEKEE (reference sequence). Trimming removed 2 bases from V and 2 bases from J; junction bases left unmatched: 14. Material: peripheral blood mononuclear cells, obtained before any cancer treatment. This chain links TRBV5-5 with TRBJ2-3; 7 positions match TRBD2. This TCR derives from a female donor of 60 years or more with stage II lung adenocarcinoma. The CDR3 sequence: CASSLVRAGPRFTDTQYF. CDR3 DNA: TGTGCCAGCAGCTTAGTAAGAGCGGGGCCCAGGTTCACAGATACGCAGTATTTT.